The clone carrying this T cell receptor beta chain was detected a few times. Its antigen is unknown. The sample is drawn from a study of T cell repertoires in cytomegalovirus infection. On the study more broadly: Both recently identified HLA-C-restricted and well-studied HLA-B-restricted CMV epitopes were used in the study. Public TCR beta signatures indicated both CMV infection and matching HLA type. General observations from the study: Dominating the ex vivo response were TCR beta clonotypes that were CMV-specific and HLA-C-restricted.

The CDR3 is 15 residues long. The V and J ends lost 5 bases and 5 bases respectively, with 15 bases between them. From germline, CDR1 is SGHVS and CDR2 FQNEAQ. MiXCR was run by TCRdb on the reads, yielding one entry per CDR3 protein. The profile shows tens of thousands of distinct CDR3 sequences, around 20% of them singletons. The TCR sequence derives from a human donor in good health (CMV status not recorded). Some clones in this sample may be carry-over from other donors' samples. The specimen comprised CD8+ T cells from cultured PBMCs, sampled from culture after CMV antigen stimulation. This chain links TRBV7-8 with TRBJ2-2; D is perhaps TRBD1 (6 bases). For the CDR3, the DNA is TGTGCCAGCAGCCCCCCTGACAGGCCTACCGGGGAGCTGTTTTTT. Protein sequence: CASSPPDRPTGELFF.